This T cell receptor beta chain was identified during a study of blood T cell repertoires in COVID-19. The protocol was immunoSEQ multiplex PCR, while the TCRdb copy is restricted to in-frame clones and leaves out a portion. The sample has fewer than 60,000 clones, approximately 85% seen once. This clone was seen only a few times. The sequencing input was peripheral blood. The clonotype comes from an elderly woman with acute or convalescent COVID-19.

CDR3 bases: TGTGCCAGCAGCTTAGGCGTCCTTAACTCCTACGAGCAGTACTTC. Protein sequence: CASSLGVLNSYEQYF. The V and J genes are TRBV11-3 and TRBJ2-7; no firm D call. The CDR3 is 15 residues long. V lost 1 base, J lost 0 bases, and 10 bases lay in between. Germline V gene data show CDR1 as SGHNT and CDR2 as YENEEA.